These 13 T cell receptor beta chains originate from one sample sequenced in a study of long-term antiretroviral therapy in people with HIV (dated by TCRdb to between 2021 and 2023). Sequencing of the TRB variable region was done with the immunoSEQ hsTCRB v3.0 assay at survey level resolution. The immuneACCESS repertoire file appears here via TCRdb, limited to in-frame rearrangements. These files lack a portion of the clones; in checked studies, under half of the deficit traces to unresolved V genes, and the cause of the others is not known. This sample is represented by 6,500 to 9,000 clones; more than 65% of them were singletons. The ten top clones hold 20% to 25% of the sample. Material: unsorted PBMCs, obtained 1.1 years after starting antiretroviral therapy. These receptors were taken from a man aged 40-49 years with HIV.

This chain's CDR3 is CASSPGGQETQYF. In DNA, the CDR3 is TGTGCCAGCAGCCCAGGGGGGCAAGAGACCCAGTACTTC. This chain links TRBV6-5 with TRBJ2-5, with a weak D call TRBD1 (7 bases). V was trimmed by 6 bases and J by 2 bases, leaving 10 bases between them. The CDR3 covers 13 residues. Germline lookup yields CDR1 MNHEY and CDR2 SVGAGI.

CDR3 nucleotides: TGTGCCAGCAGTTACTCGATCGGCAGCTCCTACGAGCAGTACTTC. Its protein product is CASSYSIGSSYEQYF. The gene calls are TRBV6-5 and TRBJ2-7; D is undetermined. The CDR3 has 15 residues. V dropped 0 bases and J dropped 0 bases, with 9 bases sitting between them. Germline values: CDR1 MNHEY, CDR2 SVGAGI.

The chain's CDR3 is CAWETGVGGNTIYF. CDR3 DNA: TGTGCCTGGGAGACAGGGGTAGGAGGAAACACCATATATTTT. The V gene is TRBV30, the J gene TRBJ1-3, with 8 nucleotides matching TRBD1. V was pared by 5 bases and J by 4 bases, with 7 bases of the junction left unmatched. Germline V gene lookup returns CDR1 GTSNPN and CDR2 SVGIG (reference sequence). The CDR3 contains 14 residues.

The V and J genes are TRBV4-2 and TRBJ2-5; 8 bases are a match to TRBD2. V dropped 0 bases and J dropped 4; count of bases not matched to a gene: 10. The CDR3 has 17 residues. The V gene's germline CDR1 is LGHNA and CDR2 YNFKEQ. The CDR3 region has the DNA TGTGCCAGCAGCCAAGAGTCCGGCGGGGGGCAAGGAGAGACCCAGTACTTC. This encodes CASSQESGGGQGETQYF.

The gene calls are TRBV30 and TRBJ2-3; 9 nucleotides align to TRBD2. CDR3 size: 14 residues. Trimming removed 2 bases from V and 6 bases from J; junction bases left unmatched: 6. CDR1 is GTSNPN, CDR2 SVGIG, per germline (reference sequence). Here the CDR3 reads CAWSWASGVDTQYF. Written as DNA, the CDR3 is TGTGCCTGGAGTTGGGCTAGCGGGGTTGATACGCAGTATTTT.

The chain has TRBV5-6 and TRBJ2-1, with 10 bases aligning to TRBD1. V lost 5 bases and J lost 7; bases outside the gene matches: 9. Germline CDR1 is SGHDT and CDR2 is YYEEEE. CDR3 size: 15 residues. CDR3 coding DNA: TGTGCCAGCAGGCCGGACGACAGGGGGCTGAATGAGCAGTTCTTC. This encodes CASRPDDRGLNEQFF.

V usage is TRBV11-2 and J usage is TRBJ1-2; D perhaps matches TRBD1 (5 bases). V lost 5 bases and J 6 bases, leaving 16 bases between the germline ends. There are 14 residues in the CDR3. The germline V gene encodes CDR1 SGHAT and CDR2 FQNNGV. The CDR3 DNA reads TGTGCCAGCAGCCCCGGGGGGAGTTTGGATGGCTACACCTTC. Its protein product is CASSPGGSLDGYTF.

Written as DNA, the CDR3 is TGTGCCAGCAGCGCCTCGGGACAGGGGGGCTACACCTTC. Translation gives CASSASGQGGYTF. This chain joins TRBV7-3 and TRBJ1-2, with 10 bases matching TRBD1. This CDR3 is built from 13 residues. Unmatched junction bases numbered 5, after V lost 5 bases and J lost 8 bases. Germline assignment: CDR1 SGHTA and CDR2 FQGTGA.

This sequence joins TRBV4-1 and TRBJ1-1; D possibly corresponds to TRBD1 (5 bases). V dropped 4 bases and J dropped 1 base, with 13 bases sitting between them. The V gene's germline CDR1 is MGHRA and CDR2 YSYEKL. The CDR3 runs 15 residues. The DNA for the CDR3 is TGCGCCAGCAGCCCCCGAGGGGCGGAGAACACTGAAGCTTTCTTT. Its protein product is CASSPRGAENTEAFF.

This clone was recorded a few times. This sequence joins TRBV19 and TRBJ1-5; 10 nucleotides match TRBD1. Trimming cost V 7 bases and J 5 bases; bases outside gene matches: 11. This CDR3 is built from 16 residues. Germline V gene sequence: CDR1 LNHDA, CDR2 SQIVND (reference sequence). The CDR3 DNA reads TGTGCCAGTACAGAGGACAGGGGGGTAGTTTATCAGCCCCAGCATTTT. Protein: CASTEDRGVVYQPQHF.

The V and J genes are TRBV5-1 and TRBJ1-2; the D gene is possibly TRBD1 (6 bases). This CDR3 contains 16 residues. CDR1 and CDR2 (germline): SGHRS, YFSETQ. V was clipped by 0 bases and J by 4 bases, with 16 bases between them. The CDR3 coding sequence is TGCGCCAGCAGCTTGGTGCAGGGGAGTCAAGTCTATGGCTACACCTTC. It translates to CASSLVQGSQVYGYTF.

The V call is TRBV6-6, the J call TRBJ2-3; no clear D. CDR1 is MNHNY, CDR2 SVGAGI, per germline (reference sequence). Trimming pared 0 bases from V and 5 bases from J, leaving 3 bases between. This CDR3 spans 12 amino acids. The CDR3 loop is CASSYSKDTQYF. The CDR3 DNA reads TGTGCCAGCAGTTACTCGAAAGATACGCAGTATTTT.

CDR3 nucleotide sequence: TGTGCCAGCAGCGAGGGGACAGTCAACACTGAAGCTTTCTTT. The encoded protein is CASSEGTVNTEAFF. The chain couples TRBV9 to TRBJ1-1; 7 nucleotides agree with TRBD1. Germline assignment: CDR1 SGDLS and CDR2 YYNGEE. This CDR3 is built from 14 residues. The trim removed 3 bases at V and 2 bases at J, leaving 4 bases unmatched.